This TCR beta chain originates from a study of CXCR3-negative and CXCR3-positive naive CD8 T cells. Study conclusions and caveats: Surface CD5 was comparable between naive subsets; TCR strength was inferred from TRB CDR3 properties.

A word on this clonotype: Antigen unknown.

The CDR3 covers 14 residues. Per the germline V gene, CDR1 is ENHRY and CDR2 is SYGVKD. UMI labels and 5' RACE were used to prepare the TRB cDNA libraries. After re-calling the 5' RACE reads, TCRdb lists one entry per CDR3 protein, DNA absent. The sample totals tens of thousands of distinct CDR3 sequences. The chain has TRBV10-3 and TRBJ1-2; TCRdb outputs TRBD1, but without DNA this stays unchecked. The TCR originated in a human donor in good health. Some clones in this sample may be carry-over from other donors' samples. What was sequenced was naive CXCR3- CD8+ T cells from blood. Noted subset: CD45RO-CCR7+CD27+CD95- naive CD8+ T cells lacking CXCR3 (TNR3-). The CDR3 loop is CAISDTGALYGYTF.